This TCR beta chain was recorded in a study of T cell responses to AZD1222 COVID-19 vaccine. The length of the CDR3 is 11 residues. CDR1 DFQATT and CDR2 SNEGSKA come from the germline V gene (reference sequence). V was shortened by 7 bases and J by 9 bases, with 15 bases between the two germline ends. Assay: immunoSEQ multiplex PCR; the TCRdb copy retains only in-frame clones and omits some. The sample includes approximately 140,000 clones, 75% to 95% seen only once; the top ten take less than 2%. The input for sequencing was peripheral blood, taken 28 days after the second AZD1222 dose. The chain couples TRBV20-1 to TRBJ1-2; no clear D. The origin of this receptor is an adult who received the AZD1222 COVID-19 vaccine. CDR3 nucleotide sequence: TGCAGTGTAACTGAGCGGGCGCGCTACACCTTC. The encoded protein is CSVTERARYTF.